Following are 26 T cell receptor beta chains from one sample sequenced in a study of human T cells and chemical hapten exposure. Time point here: patch test 3, about 24 weeks after DPC sensitization. The treatment was: therapeutic diphenylcyclopropenone sensitization with weekly scalp DPC. TCRdb ran MiXCR on the RACE reads and lists one entry per CDR3 protein. The repertoire holds 150,000 to 200,000 distinct CDR3 sequences, with around a quarter as singletons. This material consisted of whole blood, taken in connection with sensitization to the hapten diphenylcyclopropenone (DPC). The receptors originated from a woman aged 40 to 55 with alopecia areata. Some clones in this sample may be carry-over from other donors' samples.

This clonotype occurred a few times. The chain uses TRBV11-2 and TRBJ2-7; 8 positions agree with TRBD1. The V gene end was trimmed by 2 bases and the J gene end by 2 bases; junction bases not matched to a gene: 2. CDR1 and CDR2 from the germline V gene are SGHAT and FQNNGV. This CDR3 has 14 amino acids. As DNA, the CDR3 is TGTGCCAGCAGCTTACGGACAGGGACCTACGAGCAGTACTTC. It specifies CASSLRTGTYEQYF. The whole variable domain, remainder taken from reference TRBV11-2 and TRBJ2-7, is EAGVAQSPRYKIIEKRQSVAFWCNPISGHATLYWYQQILGQGPKLLIQFQNNGVVDDSQLPKDRFSAERLKGVDSTLKIQPAKLEDSAVYLCASSLRTGTYEQYFGPGTRLTVT.

This clonotype was seen many times. The chain has TRBV28 and TRBJ1-2, with D uncertain. With 10 bases removed from V and 5 bases from J, the gap between germline ends came to 11 bases. Germline loops: CDR1 MDHEN, CDR2 SYDVKM. The CDR3 contains 11 residues. DNA for the CDR3: TGTGCCACTCTAACCCCATATGGCTACACCTTC. Encoded protein: CATLTPYGYTF.

This clonotype appeared many times. The chain links TRBV28 to TRBJ2-7, with a possible D match to TRBD1 (6 bases). With 6 bases removed from V and 2 bases from J, the gap between germline ends came to 8 bases. The CDR3 has 12 residues. The germline V gene encodes CDR1 MDHEN and CDR2 SYDVKM. In DNA, the CDR3 is TGTGCCAGCAGCGGGGACACCTACGAGCAGTACTTC. Its translation: CASSGDTYEQYF.

This clonotype was observed a handful of times. V is TRBV6-5 and J is TRBJ2-1; 10 nucleotides line up with TRBD2. The germline V gene encodes CDR1 MNHEY and CDR2 SVGAGI. This CDR3 comprises 14 residues. J lost 8 bases, V lost 7 bases, and 8 bases had no gene match. CDR3 sequence reads: CASKDNSGGYEQFF. CDR3 bases: TGTGCCAGCAAGGACAATAGCGGGGGGTATGAGCAGTTCTTC.

The chain carries TRBV10-3 and TRBJ2-7; D remains ambiguous. The V gene's germline CDR1 is ENHRY and CDR2 SYGVKD. This CDR3 has 13 residues. The V and J ends lost 3 bases and 2 bases respectively, with 8 bases between them. The CDR3 bases are TGTGCCATCAGTGACTCTCGACCCTACGAGCAGTACTTC. This codes for CAISDSRPYEQYF.

This clonotype was detected many times. This chain joins TRBV6-5 and TRBJ2-2; 7 positions agree with TRBD1. CDR1 is MNHEY and CDR2 is SVGAGI in the germline V gene. Germline trimming cut 10 bases from V and 6 bases from J; bases unmatched to any gene: 8. The CDR3 extends over 13 amino acids. In DNA form, the CDR3 reads TGTGCCATCTCAACAGGGACAGCCGGGGAGCTGTTTTTT. It yields the protein CAISTGTAGELFF.

This clonotype was seen more than once but under ten times. A read error may produce the germline difference seen at one junction end. The rearrangement joins TRBV7-7 to TRBJ2-5; TRBD2 is a possible D gene (6 bases). This CDR3 spans 12 amino acids. Per the germline V gene, CDR1 is SSHAT and CDR2 is FNYEAQ (reference sequence). CDR3 sequence (DNA): TGTGCTAGCAGCCCACCGCGGGGGACCCAGTACTTC. As protein: CASSPPRGTQYF.

The table lists this clonotype with a few counts. The V and J genes are TRBV30 and TRBJ2-1, with a possible D match to TRBD2 (5 bases). Trimming took off 0 bases at V and 10 bases at J, with 13 bases between the two ends. Germline loops: CDR1 GTSNPN, CDR2 SVGIG (reference sequence). The CDR3 length is 13 residues. The CDR3 DNA follows: TGTGCCTGGAGTGTAGGCGAGGGAGACGAGCAGTTCTTC. As protein: CAWSVGEGDEQFF.

This chain connects TRBV24-1 to TRBJ1-2; D gene ambiguous. Trimming stripped 5 bases from V and 7 bases from J, with 10 bases between. Per the germline V gene, CDR1 is KGHDR and CDR2 is SFDVKD. The CDR3 has 12 amino acids. The CDR3 is CATSVGSSGYTF. The CDR3 DNA reads as TGTGCCACCAGTGTGGGATCAAGTGGCTACACCTTC.

This clonotype was detected only a few times. The chain uses TRBV9 and TRBJ2-6; the match to TRBD1 covers 7 bases. Germline CDR1 and CDR2: SGDLS and YYNGEE. The V gene end was trimmed by 3 bases and the J gene end by 2 bases; junction bases not matched to a gene: 2. The CDR3 spans 15 residues. This chain's CDR3 is CASSAQGAGANVLTF. The CDR3 nucleotides are TGTGCCAGCAGCGCCCAGGGGGCTGGGGCCAACGTCCTGACTTTC.

This clonotype was recorded many times. The CDR3 sequence: CASSSRTGENTEAFF. CDR3 sequence (DNA): TGTGCCAGCAGTTCTCGGACAGGGGAGAACACTGAAGCTTTCTTT. V gene TRBV27 combines with J gene TRBJ1-1; 9 bases map to TRBD1. V trimming: 4 bases; J trimming: 1 base; junction bases outside the gene matches: 4. Germline assignment: CDR1 MNHEY and CDR2 SMNVEV (reference sequence). This CDR3 region has 15 residues.

The V call is TRBV9, the J call TRBJ2-3, with 12 bases identical to TRBD2. V trimming: 6 bases; J trimming: 0 bases; junction bases outside the gene matches: 5. From germline, CDR1 is SGDLS and CDR2 YYNGEE. This CDR3 region has 16 residues. CDR3 sequence reads: CASKYGLAGSTDTQYF. The CDR3 bases are TGTGCCAGCAAATACGGACTAGCGGGGAGCACAGATACGCAGTATTTT.

CDR3 protein: CASTPGLFNTGELFF. The CDR3 coding sequence is TGTGCCAGCACCCCCGGGCTCTTTAACACCGGGGAGCTGTTTTTT. The chain links TRBV6-2 or TRBV6-3 to TRBJ2-2; D not certain. This CDR3 has 15 amino acids. Germline V CDR1 and CDR2: MNHEY, SVGEGT. V lost 7 bases and J lost 2, with 14 bases in between.

This clonotype came up a few times. The chain joins TRBV6-1 to TRBJ2-2; D is possibly TRBD2 (5 bases). Germline assignment: CDR1 MNHNS and CDR2 SASEGT. The germline V and J ends were trimmed by 4 bases and 0 bases, with 12 bases remaining between them. The CDR3 spans 16 residues. The CDR3 DNA sequence: TGTGCCAGCAGTGTCTGGAGGAAAGCGAACACCGGGGAGCTGTTTTTT. This translates into CASSVWRKANTGELFF.

The chain recombines TRBV28 with TRBJ1-6; 8 nucleotides agree with TRBD1. In germline, CDR1 is MDHEN, CDR2 SYDVKM. The CDR3 consists of 18 residues. The ends lost 6 bases at V and 7 bases at J; junction bases unmatched: 17. CDR3 in DNA: TGTGCCAGCAGATACAGCCCGTCCCGGACAGGGTTCAATTCACCCCTCCACTTT. Protein sequence: CASRYSPSRTGFNSPLHF.

V usage is TRBV20-1 and J usage is TRBJ1-5; unclear D gene. This CDR3 is built from 12 residues. CDR1 and CDR2 (germline): DFQATT, SNEGSKA (reference sequence). V was clipped by 3 bases and J by 3 bases, with 6 bases between them. The CDR3 here is CSASRPNQPQHF. Here the CDR3 DNA reads TGCAGTGCTAGTCGGCCCAATCAGCCCCAGCATTTT.

This chain uses TRBV29-1 with TRBJ2-1; D is unclear. V was clipped by 7 bases and J by 16 bases, with 17 bases between them. CDR1 SQVTM and CDR2 ANQGSEA come from the germline V gene. The CDR3 is made up of 10 amino acids. This CDR3 reads CSARVGVEFF. DNA of the CDR3: TGCAGCGCCCGGGTAGGCGTTGAATTCTTC.

In its sample, this clonotype was seen a few times. V usage is TRBV20-1 and J usage is TRBJ2-1, with D unclear. V shed 2 bases and J shed 3 bases, with 14 bases lying between them. Germline loops: CDR1 DFQATT, CDR2 SNEGSKA (reference sequence). The CDR3 runs 15 residues. CDR3 protein: CSARSMATHYNEQFF. CDR3 in DNA: TGCAGTGCTAGATCAATGGCGACTCACTACAATGAGCAGTTCTTC.

The table lists this clonotype with a few counts. The rearrangement links TRBV12-3 or TRBV12-4 to TRBJ2-7; maybe TRBD2 (5 bases). The CDR3 has 14 residues. The V gene lost 9 bases and the J gene lost 0 bases, with 15 bases spanning the gap. CDR3 region: CASTWTEVSYEQYF. The DNA for the CDR3 is TGTGCCAGTACTTGGACGGAGGTCTCCTACGAGCAGTACTTC.

This clonotype has ten or more counts. The chain employs TRBV20-1 and TRBJ2-3; 7 bases line up with TRBD1. Germline CDR1 DFQATT, CDR2 SNEGSKA (reference sequence). CDR3 length equals 11 residues. The ends lost 6 bases at V and 6 bases at J; junction bases unmatched: 3. The DNA of the CDR3 is TGCAGTGCCAGGACAGGTGATACGCAGTATTTT. Protein: CSARTGDTQYF.

This clonotype showed up many times. The rearrangement links TRBV29-1 to TRBJ2-1; either TRBD1 or TRBD2 may fit D (5 bases each). CDR3 length: 12 amino acids. Germline V gives CDR1 SQVTM, CDR2 ANQGSEA. V gave up 7 bases and J gave up 8 bases, with 15 bases separating them. This chain's CDR3 is CSAGTPWDEQFF. CDR3 DNA sequence: TGCAGCGCCGGGACCCCTTGGGATGAGCAGTTCTTC.

A few counts support this clonotype. The chain couples TRBV10-3 to TRBJ2-1; D remains ambiguous. Trimming took 3 bases from V and 1 from J, leaving 10 bases between them. Germline CDR1 ENHRY, CDR2 SYGVKD. The CDR3 length is 15 residues. The CDR3: CAISEGVGSYNEQFF. CDR3 nucleotide sequence: TGTGCCATCAGTGAAGGCGTAGGTTCCTACAATGAGCAGTTCTTC.

The CDR3 nucleotides are TGTGCCATCTTTGACAGTCCGGGGACTGAAGCTTTCTTT. This codes for CAIFDSPGTEAFF. The chain combines TRBV10-3 with TRBJ1-1, with a weak D call TRBD1 (5 bases). The germline V gene has CDR1 ENHRY and CDR2 SYGVKD. Trimming stripped 8 bases from V and 5 bases from J, with 15 bases between. CDR3 length: 13 amino acids.

This clonotype showed up many times. The J gene is TRBJ2-3, the V gene TRBV9; D remains unclear. The germline CDR1 and CDR2 sequences are SGDLS and YYNGEE. The germline V and J ends were trimmed by 0 bases and 6 bases, with 11 bases remaining between them. This CDR3 is built from 14 residues. CDR3 sequence: CASSVEIHGDTQYF. CDR3 coding DNA: TGTGCCAGCAGCGTAGAGATCCATGGGGATACGCAGTATTTT. Drawing the rest from reference TRBV9 and TRBJ2-3, the complete variable domain is DSGVTQTPKHLITATGQRVTLRCSPRSGDLSVYWYQQSLDQGLQFLIQYYNGEERAKGNILERFSAQQFPDLHSELNLSSLELGDSALYFCASSVEIHGDTQYFGPGTRLTVL.

This clonotype was found a few times. This rearrangement joins TRBV20-1 to TRBJ2-7, with D possibly matching TRBD2 (5 bases). The germline V gene encodes CDR1 DFQATT and CDR2 SNEGSKA (reference sequence). V lost 3 bases and J 5 bases, leaving 17 bases between the germline ends. The CDR3 runs 14 residues. This CDR3 reads CSASSSSGVDEQYF. CDR3 DNA sequence: TGCAGTGCTAGCTCCTCCAGCGGCGTCGACGAGCAGTACTTC.

The chain has TRBV10-3 and TRBJ2-1; D uncertain. The CDR3 has 17 amino acids. CDR1 and CDR2 from the germline V gene are ENHRY and SYGVKD. V was shortened by 0 bases and J by 5 bases, with 17 bases between the two germline ends. The CDR3, as DNA: TGTGCCATCAGTGAGTCGTTCTTGATTCTTCACGACAATGAGCAGTTCTTC. Protein: CAISESFLILHDNEQFF.